This TCR beta chain was identified in a study of CD8 T cells in ankylosing spondylitis. The study, taken as a whole, reports: Before this, some motif variants had been reported in reactive arthritis synovial fluid and blood. What appeared characteristic of ankylosing spondylitis blood was a TCR beta motif of 7 or 8 highly homologous variants.

Germline loops: CDR1 SEHNR, CDR2 FQNEAQ (reference sequence). V trimming: 6 bases; J trimming: 2 bases; junction bases outside the gene matches: 6. The CDR3 contains 14 residues. From the 5' RACE reads, TCRdb called clonotypes with MiXCR, one entry per CDR3 protein. The sample carries 100,000 to 150,000 distinct CDR3 sequences, about an eighth recorded once. This clonotype was seen only a few times. As yet, its antigen is unknown. This TCR was recovered from a female donor with ankylosing spondylitis or in good health (not recorded which). The specimen sequenced was blood, either unsorted or a sorted T cell fraction (not recorded which). This chain links TRBV7-9 with TRBJ1-2; TRBD1 matches 7 bases. CDR3: CASRPGTENYGYTF. The CDR3 nucleotides read TGTGCCAGCAGACCCGGGACAGAGAACTATGGCTACACCTTC. The full variable domain, rest sourced from reference TRBV7-9 and TRBJ1-2, is DTGVSQNPRHKITKRGQNVTFRCDPISEHNRLYWYRQTLGQGPEFLTYFQNEAQLEKSRLLSDRFSAERPKGSFSTLEIQRTEQGDSAMYLCASRPGTENYGYTFGSGTRLTVV.